Listed here is a single TCR beta chain. The antigen remains undetermined. The length of the CDR3 is 13 residues. CDR1 is SGHRS and CDR2 is YFSETQ in the germline V gene. Trimming stripped 0 bases from V and 6 bases from J, with 9 bases between. The data were taken from a study of radiation and T cells in renal cell carcinoma. Study as a whole: Nephrectomy followed 15 Gy stereotactic body radiation by 4 weeks.

Data came from immunoSEQ multiplex PCR; TCRdb stores just in-frame clones and leaves some out. The sample includes approximately 100,000 clones, approximately 86% of them seen just once. Time point defined: baseline pretreatment blood. Treatment: 15 Gy SBRT to primary tumor, nephrectomy 4 weeks later. Serial blood draws occurred at baseline and 2 and 4 weeks post-SBRT. Clear cell pathology was present in this patient's renal cell carcinoma. General observations from the study: From baseline, blood top tumor clonotypes peaked at 2 weeks post-radiation.

The material was blood, obtained from a patient whose treatment included radiotherapy and nephrectomy. The V call is TRBV5-1, the J call TRBJ1-1, with D hard to call. The TCR sequence derives from a man in his fifties or sixties with renal cell carcinoma. Written as DNA, the CDR3 is TGCGCCAGCAGCTTGGGACCTGAGGCTGAAGCTTTCTTT. Its translation: CASSLGPEAEAFF.